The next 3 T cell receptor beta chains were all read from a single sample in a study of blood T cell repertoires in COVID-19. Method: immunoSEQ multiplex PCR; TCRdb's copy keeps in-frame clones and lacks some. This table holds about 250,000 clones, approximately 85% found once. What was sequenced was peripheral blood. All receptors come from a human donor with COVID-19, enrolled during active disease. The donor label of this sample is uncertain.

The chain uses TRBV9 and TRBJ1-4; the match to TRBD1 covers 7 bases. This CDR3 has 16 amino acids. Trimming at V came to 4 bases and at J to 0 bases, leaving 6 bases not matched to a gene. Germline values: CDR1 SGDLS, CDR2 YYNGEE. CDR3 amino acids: CASSPGDRPTNEKLFF. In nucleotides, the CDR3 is TGTGCCAGCAGCCCGGGGGACAGACCAACTAATGAAAAACTGTTTTTT.

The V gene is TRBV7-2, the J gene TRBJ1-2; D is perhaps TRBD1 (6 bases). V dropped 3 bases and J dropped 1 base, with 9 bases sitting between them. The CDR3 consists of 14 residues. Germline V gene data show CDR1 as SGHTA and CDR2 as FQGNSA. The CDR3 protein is CASSFSRGNYGYTF. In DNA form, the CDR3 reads TGTGCCAGCAGCTTCTCCAGGGGTAACTATGGCTACACCTTC.

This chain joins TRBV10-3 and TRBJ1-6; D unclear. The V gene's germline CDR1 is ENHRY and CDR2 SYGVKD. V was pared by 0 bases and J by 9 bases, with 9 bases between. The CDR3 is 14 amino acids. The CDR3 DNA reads TGTGCCATCAGTGAGTCGAAACAGAGTTCACCCCTCCACTTT. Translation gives CAISESKQSSPLHF.